One sample yielded the 2 T cell receptor beta chains listed below, sequenced in a study of identical twins. MiXCR, run by TCRdb on the 5' RACE reads, gives a single entry per CDR3 protein. This sample carries about 660,000 distinct CDR3 sequences, 8% to 9% of them seen once, and the ten largest clones take around 0.98%. These same data were also listed under a study on yellow fever vaccine responses in identical twins.

The sample consisted of PBMCs. Source of these receptors: a woman in her late teens or twenties in good health.

This clonotype has ten or more counts. The genes are TRBV12-3 or TRBV12-4 and TRBJ1-4, with D uncertain. V lost 7 bases and J lost 7, with 7 bases in between. The CDR3 consists of 11 residues. The CDR3 is CASIVGEKLFF. In DNA, the CDR3 is TGTGCCAGCATCGTAGGTGAAAAACTGTTTTTT.

This clonotype appeared a few times. DNA of the CDR3: TGTGCCAGCAGAAGGGTTGTGTACGAGCAGTACTTC. This encodes CASRRVVYEQYF. This chain joins TRBV2 and TRBJ2-7; no clear D gene. The V gene's germline CDR1 is SNHLY and CDR2 FYNNEI. V lost 6 bases to trimming and J lost 4 bases, with 10 bases between them. The CDR3 is 12 amino acids.